The next 4 T cell receptor beta chains were all read from a single sample in a study of memory CD4+ T cells and cytomegalovirus serostatus. The sort gate was single viable CD3+CD4+CD8-CD45RO+ cells for memory CD4+ T cells. The protocol was immunoSEQ multiplex PCR, while the TCRdb copy is restricted to in-frame clones and leaves out a portion. The repertoire has roughly 50,000 clones, roughly 84% of them found once; the top ten carry 0.5%. The material sequenced was memory CD4+ T cells from blood. Every receptor here comes from an adult in good health and CMV-seronegative. Some clones in this sample may be carry-over from other donors' samples.

V usage is TRBV2 and J usage is TRBJ2-7, with D possibly being TRBD2 (5 bases). The germline V gene encodes CDR1 SNHLY and CDR2 FYNNEI. The ends were cut back, 6 bases at V and 6 bases at J, with 18 bases in the middle. The CDR3 spans 14 residues. The chain's CDR3 is CASRGGSYWGEQYF. For the CDR3, the DNA is TGTGCCAGCAGGGGTGGGAGCTACTGGGGCGAGCAGTACTTC.

CDR3 region: CASTQGGGRQETQYF. The CDR3 DNA reads as TGTGCCAGCACCCAAGGTGGGGGTCGGCAAGAGACCCAGTACTTC. The chain recombines TRBV2 with TRBJ2-5; D possibly matches TRBD1 or TRBD2 (5 bases each). The germline V gene has CDR1 SNHLY and CDR2 FYNNEI. CDR3 length equals 15 residues. V lost 7 bases and J 2 bases, leaving 17 bases between the germline ends.

The rearrangement joins TRBV6-1 to TRBJ1-1; D uncertain. Per the germline V gene, CDR1 is MNHNS and CDR2 is SASEGT. The CDR3 is 13 amino acids. The germline V and J ends were trimmed by 3 bases and 1 base, with 6 bases remaining between them. Here the CDR3 DNA reads TGTGCCAGCAGTGAGAGGAGGAACACTGAAGCTTTCTTT. The encoded protein is CASSERRNTEAFF.

This clone appeared a single time. The chain recombines TRBV6-1 with TRBJ2-3; 8 nucleotides align to TRBD1. The CDR3 spans 11 residues. Germline V gene data show CDR1 as MNHNS and CDR2 as SASEGT. Trimming took 4 bases from V and 11 from J; bases not matched to a gene: 2. In nucleotides, the CDR3 is TGTGCCAGCAGTGGAGGGACAGGGCAGTATTTT. Its translation is CASSGGTGQYF.